Included here is one TCR beta chain sequence, with context. Profiled with immunoSEQ multiplex PCR; TCRdb holds only in-frame clones, not every one. The sample holds about 73,000 clones; almost 90% are singletons and the top ten take over 7.5%. The data originate from a study of T cell changes during pregnancy in multiple sclerosis. Material: peripheral blood, obtained after pregnancy. This TCR was sampled from a female donor in good health, enrolled as a control in a pregnancy study.

CDR3 protein: CASSLQDYSPLHF. CDR3 DNA sequence: TGCGCCAGCAGCTTACAGGATTATTCACCCCTCCACTTT. The V and J genes are TRBV5-1 and TRBJ1-6; the D gene is possibly TRBD1 (5 bases). The CDR3 spans 13 residues. CDR1 is SGHRS, CDR2 YFSETQ, per germline. Between the trimmed V and J ends, which lost 2 bases and 8 bases, there was a span of 8 bases. The whole variable domain, filled in from reference TRBV5-1 and TRBJ1-6, reads KAGVTQTPRYLIKTRGQQVTLSCSPISGHRSVSWYQQTPGQGLQFLFEYFSETQRNKGNFPGRFSGRQFSNSRSEMNVSTLELGDSALYLCASSLQDYSPLHFGNGTRLTVT.